This T cell receptor (beta chain) originates from a study of T-cell reconstitution after alpha-beta-depleted transplantation in children. The TCRbeta library was prepared with unique molecular identifiers. A single record per CDR3 protein comes from TCRdb applying MiXCR to the PCR reads. Found here are roughly 220,000 distinct CDR3 sequences, roughly a tenth of them singletons; the top ten hold about 5%. The table lists this clonotype with a few counts. Material: PBMCs from the stem cell graft donor, obtained from the stem cell graft. The TCR originated in a human donor who donated a stem cell graft to a child with SCID.

For the CDR3, the DNA is TGTGCCAGCAGTTTCCCTCCCGGGGCCTCAGGACACACTGAAGCTTTCTTT. This translates into CASSFPPGASGHTEAFF. The rearrangement uses TRBV12-3 or TRBV12-4 and TRBJ1-1; D may be TRBD1 (5 bases). V lost 3 bases, J lost 3 bases, and 20 bases lay in between. The CDR3 has 17 residues.